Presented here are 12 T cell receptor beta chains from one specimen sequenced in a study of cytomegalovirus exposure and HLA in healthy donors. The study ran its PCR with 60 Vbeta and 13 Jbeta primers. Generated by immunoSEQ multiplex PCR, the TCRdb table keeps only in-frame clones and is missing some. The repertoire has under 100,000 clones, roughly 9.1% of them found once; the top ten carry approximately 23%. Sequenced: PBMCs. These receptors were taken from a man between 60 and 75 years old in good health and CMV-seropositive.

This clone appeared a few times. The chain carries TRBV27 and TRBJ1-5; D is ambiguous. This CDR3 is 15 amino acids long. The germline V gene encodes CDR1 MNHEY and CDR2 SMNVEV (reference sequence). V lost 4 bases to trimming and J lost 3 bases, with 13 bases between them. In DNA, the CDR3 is TGTGCCAGCAGTTCAACCCCGGGTTTCAATCAGCCCCAGCATTTT. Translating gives CASSSTPGFNQPQHF.

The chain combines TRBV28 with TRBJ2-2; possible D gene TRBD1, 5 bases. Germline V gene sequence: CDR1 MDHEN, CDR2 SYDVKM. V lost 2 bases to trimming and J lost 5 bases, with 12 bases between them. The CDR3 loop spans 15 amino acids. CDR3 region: CASSLEQGSTGELFF. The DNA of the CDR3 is TGTGCCAGCAGTTTAGAGCAGGGATCAACCGGGGAGCTGTTTTTT. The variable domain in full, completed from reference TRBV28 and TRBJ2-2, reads DVKVTQSSRYLVKRTGEKVFLECVQDMDHENMFWYRQDPGLGLRLIYFSYDVKMKEKGDIPEGYSVSREKKERFSLILESASTNQTSMYLCASSLEQGSTGELFFGEGSRLTVL.

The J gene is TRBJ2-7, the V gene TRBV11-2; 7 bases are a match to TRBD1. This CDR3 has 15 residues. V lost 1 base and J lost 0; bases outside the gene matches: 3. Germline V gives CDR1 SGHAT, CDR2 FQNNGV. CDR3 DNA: TGTGCCAGCAGCTTAGGTTCAGGGGGCTCCTACGAGCAGTACGTC. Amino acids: CASSLGSGGSYEQYV.

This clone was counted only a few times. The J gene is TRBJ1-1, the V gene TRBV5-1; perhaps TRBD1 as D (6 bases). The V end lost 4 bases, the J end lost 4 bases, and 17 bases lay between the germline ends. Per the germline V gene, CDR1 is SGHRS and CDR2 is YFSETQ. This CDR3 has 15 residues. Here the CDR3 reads CASSTPTGDRTEAFF. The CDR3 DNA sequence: TGCGCCAGCAGCACGCCGACAGGAGACCGCACTGAAGCTTTCTTT. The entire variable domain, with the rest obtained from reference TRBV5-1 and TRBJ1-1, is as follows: KAGVTQTPRYLIKTRGQQVTLSCSPISGHRSVSWYQQTPGQGLQFLFEYFSETQRNKGNFPGRFSGRQFSNSRSEMNVSTLELGDSALYLCASSTPTGDRTEAFFGQGTRLTVV.

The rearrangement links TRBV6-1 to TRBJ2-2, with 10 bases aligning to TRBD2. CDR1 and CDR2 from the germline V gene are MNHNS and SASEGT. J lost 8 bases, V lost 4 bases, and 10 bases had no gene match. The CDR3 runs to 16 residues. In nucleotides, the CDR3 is TGTGCCAGCAGTGCGGCTAGCGGGGGCCTAGGAGGGGAGCTGTTTTTT. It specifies CASSAASGGLGGELFF.

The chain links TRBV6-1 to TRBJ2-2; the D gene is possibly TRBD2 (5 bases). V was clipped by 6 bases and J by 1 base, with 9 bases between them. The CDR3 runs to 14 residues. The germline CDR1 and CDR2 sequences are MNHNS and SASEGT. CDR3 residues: CASREGLNTGELFF. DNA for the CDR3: TGTGCCAGCAGAGAGGGATTGAACACCGGGGAGCTGTTTTTT.

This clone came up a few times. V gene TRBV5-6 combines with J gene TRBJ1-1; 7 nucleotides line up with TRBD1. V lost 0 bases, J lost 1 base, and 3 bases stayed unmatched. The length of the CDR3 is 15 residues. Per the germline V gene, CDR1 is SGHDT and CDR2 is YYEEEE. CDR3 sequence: CASSLAGQTNTEAFF. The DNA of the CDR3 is TGTGCCAGCAGCTTGGCGGGACAGACGAACACTGAAGCTTTCTTT.

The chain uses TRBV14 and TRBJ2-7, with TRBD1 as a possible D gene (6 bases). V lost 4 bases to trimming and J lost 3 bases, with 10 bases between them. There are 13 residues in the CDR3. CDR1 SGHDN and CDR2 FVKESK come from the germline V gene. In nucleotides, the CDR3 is TGTGCCAGCAGCCGGGTCAGGGGCTACGAGCAGTACTTC. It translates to CASSRVRGYEQYF.

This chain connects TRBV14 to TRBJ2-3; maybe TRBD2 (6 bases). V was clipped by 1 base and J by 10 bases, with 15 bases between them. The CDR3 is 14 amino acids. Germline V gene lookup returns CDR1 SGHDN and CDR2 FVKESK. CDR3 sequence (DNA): TGTGCCAGCAGCCAAGTAGCGGCCCCCGGGGCGCAGTATTTT. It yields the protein CASSQVAAPGAQYF.

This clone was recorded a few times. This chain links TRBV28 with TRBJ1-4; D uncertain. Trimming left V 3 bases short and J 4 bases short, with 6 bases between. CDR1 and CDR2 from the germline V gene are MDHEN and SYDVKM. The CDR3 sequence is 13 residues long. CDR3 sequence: CASSLLLNEKLFF. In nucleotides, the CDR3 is TGTGCCAGCAGTTTGTTACTTAATGAAAAACTGTTTTTT. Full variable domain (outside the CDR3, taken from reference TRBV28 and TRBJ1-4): DVKVTQSSRYLVKRTGEKVFLECVQDMDHENMFWYRQDPGLGLRLIYFSYDVKMKEKGDIPEGYSVSREKKERFSLILESASTNQTSMYLCASSLLLNEKLFFGSGTQLSVL.

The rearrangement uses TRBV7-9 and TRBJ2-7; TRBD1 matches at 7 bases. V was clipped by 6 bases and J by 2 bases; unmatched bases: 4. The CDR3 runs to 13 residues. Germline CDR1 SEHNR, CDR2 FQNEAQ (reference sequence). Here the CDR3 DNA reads TGTGCCAGCAGTAGTACAGGGGCCTACGAGCAGTACTTC. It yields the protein CASSSTGAYEQYF.

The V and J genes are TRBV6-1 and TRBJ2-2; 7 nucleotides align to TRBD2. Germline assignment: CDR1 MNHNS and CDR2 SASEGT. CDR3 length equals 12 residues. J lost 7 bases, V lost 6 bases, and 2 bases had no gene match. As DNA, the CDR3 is TGTGCCAGCAGCCGGGAGGTCGGGGAGCTGTTTTTT. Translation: CASSREVGELFF.